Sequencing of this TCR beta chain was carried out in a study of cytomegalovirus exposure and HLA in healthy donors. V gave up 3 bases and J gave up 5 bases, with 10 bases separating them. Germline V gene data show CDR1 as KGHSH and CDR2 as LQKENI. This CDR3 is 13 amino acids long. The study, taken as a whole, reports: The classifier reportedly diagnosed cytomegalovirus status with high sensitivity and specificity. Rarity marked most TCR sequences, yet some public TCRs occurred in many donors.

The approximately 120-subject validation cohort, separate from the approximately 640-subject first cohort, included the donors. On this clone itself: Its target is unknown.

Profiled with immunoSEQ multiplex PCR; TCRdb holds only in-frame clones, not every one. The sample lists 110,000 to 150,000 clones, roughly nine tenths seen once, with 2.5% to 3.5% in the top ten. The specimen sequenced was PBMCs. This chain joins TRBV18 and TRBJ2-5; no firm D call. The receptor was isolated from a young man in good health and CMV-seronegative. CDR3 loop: CASSPPSSETQYF. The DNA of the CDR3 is TGTGCCAGCTCACCTCCCTCTTCCGAGACCCAGTACTTC.